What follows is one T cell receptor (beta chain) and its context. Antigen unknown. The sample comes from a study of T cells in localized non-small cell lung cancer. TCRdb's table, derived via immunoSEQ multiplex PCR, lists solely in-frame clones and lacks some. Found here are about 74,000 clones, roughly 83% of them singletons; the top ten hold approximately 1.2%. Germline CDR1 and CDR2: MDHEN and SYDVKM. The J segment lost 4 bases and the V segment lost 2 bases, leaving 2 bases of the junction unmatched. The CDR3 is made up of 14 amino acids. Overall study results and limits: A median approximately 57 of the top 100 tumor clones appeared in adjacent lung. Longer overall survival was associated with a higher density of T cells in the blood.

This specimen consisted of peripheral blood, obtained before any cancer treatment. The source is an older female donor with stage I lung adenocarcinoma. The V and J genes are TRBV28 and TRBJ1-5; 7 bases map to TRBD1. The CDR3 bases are TGTGCCAGCAGTTTAGACAGGGTGAATCAGCCCCAGCATTTT. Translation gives CASSLDRVNQPQHF.